Each of the 26 T cell receptor beta chains below was sequenced from the same sample in a study of blood T cell repertoires in COVID-19. The repertoire was sequenced with immunoSEQ multiplex PCR; TCRdb's copy has only in-frame clones and lacks some. The repertoire holds 90,000 to 120,000 clones, with 75% to 90% as singletons. The sample comprised peripheral blood. These receptors originate from a man aged 55 to 70 with acute or convalescent COVID-19.

This clone has a handful of counts. The chain uses TRBV12-3 or TRBV12-4 and TRBJ1-2; D is ambiguous. V was trimmed by 6 bases and J by 7 bases, leaving 15 bases between them. This CDR3 spans 13 amino acids. Here the CDR3 reads CASSLDNPAGYTF. The CDR3 DNA sequence: TGTGCCAGCAGCCTTGACAACCCCGCTGGCTACACCTTC.

The genes are TRBV7-2 and TRBJ2-1; the match to TRBD2 covers 8 bases. The CDR3 sequence is 13 residues long. Unmatched junction bases numbered 4, after V lost 6 bases and J lost 6 bases. Germline CDR1 is SGHTA and CDR2 is FQGNSA. The CDR3 protein is CASRGTSANEQFF. As DNA, the CDR3 is TGTGCCAGCAGGGGGACTAGTGCCAATGAGCAGTTCTTC. The full variable domain, in which reference TRBV7-2 and TRBJ2-1 provide the parts outside the CDR3, is GAGVSQSPSNKVTEKGKDVELRCDPISGHTALYWYRQSLGQGLEFLIYFQGNSAPDKSGLPSDRFSAERTGGSVSTLTIQRTQQEDSAVYLCASRGTSANEQFFGPGTRLTVL.

The chain links TRBV24-1 to TRBJ2-3; D remains unclear. The length of the CDR3 is 13 residues. Germline lookup yields CDR1 KGHDR and CDR2 SFDVKD. V lost 4 bases to trimming and J lost 4 bases, with 8 bases between them. The CDR3 is CATSEYSPDTQYF. In DNA, the CDR3 is TGTGCCACCAGTGAATACAGCCCAGATACGCAGTATTTT.

The chain has TRBV5-1 and TRBJ2-5, with a weak D call TRBD1 (5 bases). Per germline, CDR1 SGHRS and CDR2 YFSETQ. CDR3 length: 14 amino acids. The V end lost 5 bases, the J end lost 5 bases, and 16 bases lay between the germline ends. The CDR3, as DNA: TGCGCCAGCAGACAGGCCCCGAACCGGGAGACCCAGTACTTC. Translating it yields CASRQAPNRETQYF.

The chain couples TRBV19 to TRBJ2-5; 8 bases line up with TRBD2. The CDR3 spans 15 residues. V was clipped by 7 bases and J by 5 bases; unmatched bases: 12. CDR1 LNHDA and CDR2 SQIVND come from the germline V gene (reference sequence). The CDR3 DNA sequence: TGTGCCAGTACCCTTACGGTCCAGCGGGGGGAGACCCAGTACTTC. It translates to CASTLTVQRGETQYF.

The J gene is TRBJ2-7, the V gene TRBV7-6; tentatively, D is TRBD1 (6 bases). Germline CDR1 is SGHVS and CDR2 is FNYEAQ. V lost 5 bases to trimming and J lost 3 bases, with 11 bases between them. The CDR3 extends over 13 amino acids. The CDR3 DNA reads as TGTGCCAGCAGCCACGGACAGTTCTACGAGCAGTACTTC. As protein: CASSHGQFYEQYF.

This sequence joins TRBV25-1 and TRBJ2-2; 8 nucleotides line up with TRBD1. The germline gives CDR1 MGHDK, CDR2 SYGVNS. Trimming removed 6 bases from V and 5 bases from J; junction bases left unmatched: 11. The length of the CDR3 is 16 residues. The CDR3 is CASRDTGTGSTGELFF. The DNA of the CDR3 is TGTGCCAGCAGGGACACCGGGACAGGATCTACCGGGGAGCTGTTTTTT.

The chain recombines TRBV5-1 with TRBJ1-3; D gene ambiguous. Germline V lookup: CDR1 SGHRS, CDR2 YFSETQ. The CDR3 runs to 14 residues. V gave up 1 base and J gave up 2 bases, with 7 bases separating them. The chain's CDR3 is CASSLTGTGNTIYF. The CDR3 nucleotides read TGCGCCAGCAGCTTGACGGGGACTGGAAACACCATATATTTT.

The chain combines TRBV5-1 with TRBJ2-2; TRBD1 aligns across 8 bases. Per germline, CDR1 SGHRS and CDR2 YFSETQ. The CDR3 spans 14 residues. V lost 4 bases to trimming and J lost 4 bases; unmatched junction nucleotides: 3. The CDR3 here is CASSVDRGTGELFF. The CDR3 DNA reads TGCGCCAGCAGCGTAGACAGGGGCACCGGGGAGCTGTTTTTT.

This rearrangement joins TRBV4-1 to TRBJ1-5; TRBD1 matches 10 bases. This CDR3 spans 16 amino acids. V shed 9 bases and J 0 bases; nucleotides not matched to a gene: 8. The germline V gene encodes CDR1 MGHRA and CDR2 YSYEKL. CDR3 DNA: TGCGCCAGGACTGGGACAGGGGAAAATAGCAATCAGCCCCAGCATTTT. It translates to CARTGTGENSNQPQHF.

This sequence joins TRBV19 and TRBJ2-3; TRBD1 matches at 10 bases. Looked up from germline, CDR1 is LNHDA and CDR2 is SQIVND (reference sequence). The length of the CDR3 is 16 residues. J lost 3 bases, V lost 3 bases, and 6 bases had no gene match. DNA of the CDR3: TGTGCCAGTAGTATCCGGACAGGGGGAAATACAGATACGCAGTATTTT. Translating it yields CASSIRTGGNTDTQYF.

This clone has just a few counts. This chain joins TRBV5-4 and TRBJ1-1; 7 positions match TRBD1. The CDR3 runs 11 residues. With V trimmed by 4 bases and J by 11 bases, 5 bases remained unmatched. Germline CDR1 is SGHNT and CDR2 is YYREEE (reference sequence). CDR3 protein: CASSITGVAFF. The DNA of the CDR3 is TGTGCCAGCAGCATAACAGGGGTGGCTTTCTTT.

The chain uses TRBV21-1 and TRBJ1-4; the table's D call of TRBD1 was not tested on the DNA. TRBV21-1 is given as a pseudogene. This CDR3 has 16 amino acids. The CDR3 DNA sequence: TGTGCCAGCAGCAAAGTCTGTTCAGGTGCTAATGAAAAACTGTTTTTT. Encoded protein: CASSKVCSGANEKLFF.

The J gene is TRBJ2-2, the V gene TRBV9; 7 positions agree with TRBD2. Per the germline V gene, CDR1 is SGDLS and CDR2 is YYNGEE. The V and J ends lost 1 base and 3 bases, in that order; junction bases with no gene match: 6. The CDR3 consists of 16 residues. For the CDR3, the DNA is TGTGCCAGCAGCGTACGCGGGAGAGGGGACACCGGGGAGCTGTTTTTT. It yields the protein CASSVRGRGDTGELFF.

This chain connects TRBV5-1 to TRBJ2-5; 14 positions match TRBD2. Trimming cost V 5 bases and J 0 bases; bases outside gene matches: 6. CDR3 length: 17 residues. Germline V gene sequence: CDR1 SGHRS, CDR2 YFSETQ. CDR3 sequence reads: CASSSGLAGVYQETQYF. The CDR3 region has the DNA TGCGCCAGCAGTTCGGGACTAGCGGGAGTTTACCAAGAGACCCAGTACTTC. Drawing the rest from reference TRBV5-1 and TRBJ2-5, the complete variable domain is KAGVTQTPRYLIKTRGQQVTLSCSPISGHRSVSWYQQTPGQGLQFLFEYFSETQRNKGNFPGRFSGRQFSNSRSEMNVSTLELGDSALYLCASSSGLAGVYQETQYFGPGTRLLVL.

This sequence joins TRBV25-1 and TRBJ1-2; 9 bases fit TRBD1. The CDR3 is 15 amino acids. V shed 8 bases, J shed 7 bases, and the junction held 14 bases outside the gene matches. Germline V gene lookup returns CDR1 MGHDK and CDR2 SYGVNS. CDR3 nucleotides: TGTGCCAGCGGAACAAGGACAGGGGAATCCCCTGGCTACACCTTC. Translated, it gives CASGTRTGESPGYTF.

The gene calls are TRBV28 and TRBJ2-7, with D perhaps matching TRBD1 (6 bases). Germline V lookup: CDR1 MDHEN, CDR2 SYDVKM. The length of the CDR3 is 14 residues. The V and J ends lost 3 bases and 4 bases respectively, with 13 bases between them. As DNA, the CDR3 is TGTGCCAGCAGTTTCAGGGGACCCCTATACGAGCAGTACTTC. As protein: CASSFRGPLYEQYF.

V is TRBV27 and J is TRBJ2-5, with 8 bases aligning to TRBD2. V gave up 8 bases and J gave up 0 bases; unmatched junction bases: 17. This CDR3 is built from 18 residues. Germline values: CDR1 MNHEY, CDR2 SMNVEV (reference sequence). The DNA of the CDR3 is TGTGCCAGCGGGAGGACCCTTGTGGGCGGGGGGAACCAAGAGACCCAGTACTTC. Translating it yields CASGRTLVGGGNQETQYF.

The rearrangement links TRBV19 to TRBJ1-2, with D maybe TRBD1 (5 bases). V was clipped by 3 bases and J by 2 bases, with 13 bases between them. Per germline, CDR1 LNHDA and CDR2 SQIVND (reference sequence). The CDR3 runs 15 residues. This CDR3 reads CASSIFLTENYGYTF. The CDR3 region has the DNA TGTGCCAGTAGTATTTTTCTGACAGAGAACTATGGCTACACCTTC. The entire variable domain, with the rest obtained from reference TRBV19 and TRBJ1-2, is as follows: DGGITQSPKYLFRKEGQNVTLSCEQNLNHDAMYWYRQDPGQGLRLIYYSQIVNDFQKGDIAEGYSVSREKKESFPLTVTSAQKNPTAFYLCASSIFLTENYGYTFGSGTRLTVV.

This clone has more than one count but fewer than ten. The chain uses TRBV27 and TRBJ2-5, with TRBD2 matching over 9 bases. The CDR3 has 14 residues. CDR1 MNHEY and CDR2 SMNVEV come from the germline V gene (reference sequence). The ends lost 7 bases at V and 3 bases at J; junction bases unmatched: 6. The CDR3 region has the DNA TGTGCCAGCATGGGACTAGCAACCAAAGAGACCCAGTACTTC. Translation: CASMGLATKETQYF.

This chain joins TRBV5-5 and TRBJ2-2; 7 bases map to TRBD2. The germline gives CDR1 SGHKS, CDR2 YYEKEE (reference sequence). V was clipped by 7 bases and J by 5 bases; unmatched bases: 11. The CDR3 covers 15 residues. The CDR3 sequence is CASLRAGEGTGELFF. The CDR3 DNA reads as TGTGCCAGCTTACGGGCGGGAGAAGGGACCGGGGAGCTGTTTTTT.

The chain employs TRBV2 and TRBJ2-7; 7 bases align to TRBD1. Germline CDR1 SNHLY, CDR2 FYNNEI. The CDR3 loop spans 15 amino acids. The junction had 3 bases not matched to a gene; V was cut back by 1 base and J by 0 bases. The CDR3 is CASSEEGQLSYEQYF. DNA for the CDR3: TGTGCCAGCAGTGAAGAGGGACAGCTCTCCTACGAGCAGTACTTC.

The chain is built from TRBV15 and TRBJ1-6; D perhaps matches TRBD1 (6 bases). Trimming shortened V by 2 bases and J by 8 bases, and 16 bases separated the two germline ends. The CDR3 spans 16 residues. CDR1 and CDR2 from the germline V gene are LNHNV and YYDKDF (reference sequence). CDR3 loop: CATSRKGHFVDSPLHF. In nucleotides, the CDR3 is TGTGCCACCAGCAGAAAGGGACATTTCGTGGATTCACCCCTCCACTTT.

The chain links TRBV15 to TRBJ2-5, with 10 bases that match TRBD2. The length of the CDR3 is 16 residues. Germline V gives CDR1 LNHNV, CDR2 YYDKDF (reference sequence). Unmatched junction bases numbered 7, after V lost 1 base and J lost 5 bases. The CDR3 region is CATSRGSGRAEETQYF. The CDR3 nucleotides are TGTGCCACCAGCAGAGGAAGCGGGAGGGCCGAGGAGACCCAGTACTTC.

The rearrangement joins TRBV7-2 to TRBJ1-2; the D is unclear. Germline CDR1 reads SGHTA; CDR2 reads FQGNSA. V was pared by 5 bases and J by 7 bases, with 17 bases between. This CDR3 comprises 14 residues. CDR3 DNA: TGTGCCAGCAGCCCCCGGGATGGCCGAGCTGGCTACACCTTC. It encodes CASSPRDGRAGYTF.

The sample holds one count of this clone. The CDR3 nucleotides read TGTGCCATCGGGGAGGCAGATACGCAGTATTTT. This sequence encodes CAIGEADTQYF. This rearrangement joins TRBV10-3 to TRBJ2-3; D might be TRBD2 (6 bases). This CDR3 region has 11 residues. Germline V gene sequence: CDR1 ENHRY, CDR2 SYGVKD. Trimming cost V 8 bases and J 4 bases, with 7 bases left between them.